These T cell receptor beta chains were read from a single sample in a study of blood T cell repertoires in COVID-19. Measured with immunoSEQ multiplex PCR; TCRdb has only the in-frame clones, and not every one. The sample includes 250,000 to 400,000 clones, approximately 88% of them seen just once. The sequencing sample was made of peripheral blood. The receptors shown here come from a woman younger than 45 with COVID-19, enrolled during active disease. Both conserved end residues are part of each CDR3. The D gene is left open where the match is weak. Rows give clone size only sometimes, using once, few, many, or a class for an expanded clone.

V gene	J gene	D gene	clone size	CDR3 protein	CDR3 DNA
TRBV4-1	TRBJ1-6	.	.	CASSQNLEGSPLHF	TGCGCCAGCAGCCAAAACTTGGAGGGATCACCCCTCCACTTT
TRBV11-3	TRBJ1-1	.	once	CASRPGMGDGEAFF	TGTGCCAGCCGTCCCGGGATGGGAGATGGTGAAGCTTTCTTT
TRBV2	TRBJ1-5	.	once	CASSQGDQPQHF	TGTGCCAGCAGCCAGGGCGATCAGCCCCAGCATTTT
TRBV28	TRBJ1-2	.	.	CASTKRGYGYTF	TGTGCCAGCACCAAACGGGGGTATGGCTACACCTTC
TRBV28	TRBJ1-5	.	.	CASAPGGSNQPQHF	TGTGCCAGCGCCCCGGGGGGTAGCAATCAGCCCCAGCATTTT
TRBV5-4	TRBJ1-1	TRBD1	.	CASSSRDRVNTEAFF	TGTGCCAGCAGCTCTCGGGACAGGGTGAACACTGAAGCTTTCTTT
TRBV7-9	TRBJ1-5	.	.	CASSSTGRNQPQHF	TGTGCCAGCAGCTCGACAGGCCGGAATCAGCCCCAGCATTTT
TRBV21-1	TRBJ1-5	.	.	CASSPEDQPQHF	TGTGCCAGCAGCCCGGAGGATCAGCCCCAGCATTTT
TRBV9	TRBJ1-2	.	once	CASSVESRGYGYTF	TGTGCCAGCAGCGTAGAGTCGCGTGGCTATGGCTACACCTTC
TRBV19	TRBJ1-1	.	.	CASSMWTLNTEAFF	TGTGCCAGTAGTATGTGGACACTGAACACTGAAGCTTTCTTT
TRBV2	TRBJ2-7	TRBD2	.	CAKGLAGSYEQYF	TGTGCCAAGGGACTAGCGGGGTCCTACGAGCAGTACTTC
TRBV2	TRBJ2-4	TRBD1	.	CASSVLDRVGNIQYF	TGTGCCAGCAGTGTCCTAGACAGGGTGGGAAACATTCAGTACTTC
TRBV28	TRBJ1-4	.	.	CASSLGAQGSEKLFF	TGTGCCAGCAGCTTAGGGGCCCAAGGAAGTGAAAAACTGTTTTTT
TRBV25-1	TRBJ1-2	.	.	CASSGGSSIYTF	TGTGCCAGCAGCGGGGGTAGCTCCATCTACACCTTC
TRBV6-5	TRBJ1-2	.	.	CASRTIGAGGYTF	TGTGCCAGCAGAACCATAGGGGCCGGCGGCTACACCTTC
TRBV5-1	TRBJ2-3	TRBD2	.	CASSLPGTRSVDTQYF	TGCGCCAGCAGCTTACCCGGGACTAGGTCGGTAGATACGCAGTATTTT
TRBV3-1/TRBV3-2	TRBJ1-5	.	.	CASSQGVSNQPQHF	TGTGCCAGCAGCCAAGGAGTCAGCAATCAGCCCCAGCATTTT
TRBV2	TRBJ2-7	.	.	CASRSRGDVGQYF	TGTGCCAGCAGGAGCAGGGGAGATGTGGGGCAGTACTTC
TRBV5-5	TRBJ1-6	.	once	CASSRGDIDSPLHF	TGTGCCAGCAGCCGAGGGGACATAGATTCACCCCTCCACTTT
TRBV7-9	TRBJ2-3	.	.	CASSPPPGGSDTQYF	TGTGCCAGCAGCCCCCCACCGGGGGGCAGCGATACGCAGTATTTT
TRBV27	TRBJ1-1	.	few	CASSLDYRRGLAFF	TGTGCCAGCAGTCTAGATTACAGAAGGGGATTAGCTTTCTTT
TRBV5-4	TRBJ2-3	TRBD2	.	CASSPLAGGSLATQYF	TGTGCCAGCAGCCCCCTAGCGGGGGGCTCTCTGGCGACGCAGTATTTT
TRBV7-9	TRBJ1-2	.	.	CASSSDTSYGYTF	TGTGCCAGCAGCTCCGACACCAGCTATGGCTACACCTTC
TRBV13	TRBJ2-1	.	.	CASSLQLDNEQFF	TGTGCCAGCAGCTTACAGCTAGACAATGAGCAGTTCTTC
TRBV2	TRBJ1-4	TRBD1	many	CASSVGDSDEKLFF	TGTGCCAGCAGTGTTGGGGACAGTGATGAAAAACTGTTTTTT
TRBV3-1/TRBV3-2	TRBJ2-1	.	.	CASSQGLVVDNEQFF	TGTGCCAGCAGCCAAGGGCTAGTTGTCGACAATGAGCAGTTCTTC
TRBV5-5	TRBJ1-3	.	.	CASSLFGNTIYF	TGTGCCAGCAGCCTTTTTGGAAACACCATATATTTT
TRBV4-2	TRBJ2-1	.	.	CASSQDVAGRGGNEQFF	TGTGCCAGCAGCCAAGATGTGGCAGGGCGCGGTGGCAATGAGCAGTTCTTC
TRBV5-1	TRBJ2-2	TRBD1	.	CASSLGRLDRLRTGELFF	TGCGCCAGCAGCTTGGGCCGGCTGGACAGGCTACGTACCGGGGAGCTGTTTTTT
TRBV7-8	TRBJ1-2	TRBD1	.	CASSPGQPYGYTF	TGTGCCAGCAGCCCGGGACAGCCTTATGGCTACACCTTC
TRBV5-1	TRBJ1-5	.	.	CASSLSGAGNQPQHF	TGCGCCAGCAGCTTGTCAGGGGCGGGCAATCAGCCCCAGCATTTT
TRBV11-2	TRBJ1-3	.	.	CASSLFKVHSGNTIYF	TGTGCCAGCAGCTTATTTAAAGTACACTCTGGAAACACCATATATTTT
TRBV19	TRBJ1-5	.	.	CASSIRDYYSNQPQHF	TGTGCCAGTAGTATCCGGGACTACTATAGCAATCAGCCCCAGCATTTT
TRBV4-1	TRBJ1-1	TRBD1	.	CASSQDQTGGGMNTEAFF	TGCGCCAGCAGCCAAGATCAAACAGGGGGCGGGATGAACACTGAAGCTTTCTTT
TRBV5-4	TRBJ2-3	.	.	CASSNPSAPTDTQYF	TGTGCCAGCAGCAACCCTAGCGCACCCACAGATACGCAGTATTTT
TRBV2	TRBJ1-2	TRBD1	.	CASSFTGEGGYTF	TGTGCCAGCAGTTTTACAGGGGAAGGCGGCTACACCTTC
TRBV2	TRBJ1-1	.	.	CASSGRIAFTEAFF	TGTGCCAGCAGTGGGAGGATAGCCTTTACTGAAGCTTTCTTT
TRBV7-8	TRBJ2-2	TRBD1	.	CASSPRWDRGHTGELFF	TGTGCCAGCAGCCCCAGGTGGGACAGGGGTCACACCGGGGAGCTGTTTTTT
TRBV7-6	TRBJ1-2	TRBD1	.	CASSERGRGYTF	TGTGCCAGCAGCGAAAGGGGGCGCGGCTACACCTTC
TRBV29-1	TRBJ1-2	TRBD1	.	CSVTDRGRDYGYTF	TGCAGCGTTACCGACAGGGGCCGTGACTATGGCTACACCTTC
TRBV5-1	TRBJ1-5	.	.	CASSLGEGGQPQHF	TGCGCCAGCAGCTTGGGGGAGGGAGGCCAGCCCCAGCATTTT
TRBV6-5	TRBJ2-5	.	.	CASSYSQEQETQYF	TGTGCCAGCAGTTACTCCCAGGAACAAGAGACCCAGTACTTC
TRBV6-2/TRBV6-3	TRBJ1-5	.	.	CASSTNSNQPQHF	TGTGCCAGCAGTACTAATAGCAATCAGCCCCAGCATTTT
TRBV9	TRBJ2-7	TRBD1	.	CASSVDIGTATYEQYF	TGTGCCAGCAGCGTAGATATTGGGACAGCCACCTACGAGCAGTACTTC
TRBV19	TRBJ1-2	TRBD1	.	CASSTVDRAGYTF	TGTGCCAGTAGTACCGTGGACAGGGCTGGCTACACCTTC
TRBV7-6	TRBJ1-1	TRBD1	.	CASSLGDSGRTEAFF	TGTGCCAGCAGCCTCGGGGACAGCGGGAGGACTGAAGCTTTCTTT
TRBV28	TRBJ1-1	.	.	CASSLGGPTEAFF	TGTGCCAGCAGTTTGGGAGGGCCCACTGAAGCTTTCTTT
TRBV28	TRBJ1-4	TRBD1	.	CASSFVQGATNEKLFF	TGTGCCAGCAGTTTTGTCCAGGGGGCAACTAATGAAAAACTGTTTTTT
TRBV5-4	TRBJ1-2	.	.	CASRTEPNYGYTF	TGTGCCAGCAGAACGGAGCCTAACTATGGCTACACCTTC
TRBV18	TRBJ2-1	TRBD2	.	CASSPPGGGSEQFF	TGTGCCAGCTCACCACCCGGGGGGGGCAGTGAGCAGTTCTTC
TRBV5-1	TRBJ1-3	TRBD1	once	CASSTGGPGNTIYF	TGCGCCAGCAGCACAGGGGGCCCTGGAAACACCATATATTTT
TRBV4-1	TRBJ1-4	.	.	CASSQGGGAREKLFF	TGCGCCAGCAGCCAAGGCGGGGGGGCTCGCGAAAAACTGTTTTTT